The sequence of this TCR beta chain was determined in a study of blood T cell repertoires in COVID-19. Whole-study context: The study drew acute and convalescent COVID-19 samples from the United States, Italy and Spain. In each case, the material was cDNA or gDNA derived from T cells, B-cell-depleted T cells, or PBMCs.

Methods used by the authors: By means of reference gene primer amplification, nucleated cell counts were estimated. Here immunoSEQ multiplex PCR was the method, and the copy in TCRdb shows in-frame clones only, minus some. V and J calls and clone size are copied from that table; D and trimming were computed from the DNA. Counted here are about 60,000 clones, about 90% occurring once; the ten biggest clones make up approximately 17%. This CDR3 contains 15 residues. The V end lost 5 bases, the J end lost 3 bases, and 14 bases lay between the germline ends. Germline CDR1 SGHTA, CDR2 FQGNSA. The sample was peripheral blood. The sequence came from a woman of 80 years or more with active COVID-19. The chain carries TRBV7-2 and TRBJ2-4; D possibly corresponds to TRBD1 (6 bases). For the CDR3, the DNA is TGTGCCAGCAGCCCCCAGTCAGGGGTCAAAAACATTCAGTACTTC. This gives the protein CASSPQSGVKNIQYF.